This entry is about one T cell receptor (beta chain). There is no known antigen for this receptor. Nothing much larger sits one base from this clone, and base qualities are not available. RNA was extracted using the RNeasy kit, and about 0.5 to 1 ug of the RNA was reverse transcribed with random hexamers. The immunoSEQ multiplex PCR assay, covering 54 Vbeta and 13 Jbeta segments, was used to amplify TCR beta CDR3 regions. PCR amplification bias was corrected by using a synthetic template baseline for primer optimization and computational correction. Regarding the original processing steps: Reads were annotated to V, D and J genes per IMGT and analyzed with immunoSEQ Analyzer, keeping only productive sequences. To calculate clonality, Shannon entropy was normalized by log2 of the number of productive unique sequences and then subtracted from one. For each patient and control, public and private clones were evaluated among the 100 most prevalent clones. A clone was defined as Susac-specific if it was absent from the healthy and MS cohorts, from 1052 published viral clones and from other ImmuneACCESS disease sequences. TCRdb reprocessing: public reads trimmed at Q25 with fastp, clones called with MiXCR, in-frame beta chains kept. Rows are unified per CDR3 protein, each entry keeping the most common DNA and genes. The V and J calls and clone size are TCRdb's, not the authors'. This sample is represented by approximately 190,000 distinct CDR3 sequences; approximately 94% of them were singletons. 0.09% to 0.1% of the sample is held by the ten biggest clonotypes.

Peripheral blood CD8+ and CD4+ T cells from healthy donors, Susac syndrome patients and multiple sclerosis patients were profiled using high-throughput TCR beta sequencing. Susac syndrome patients met recently defined diagnostic criteria for definite or probable disease. Bulk CD8+ and CD4+ T cells were purified by magnetic negative isolation, while CD8+ TEMRA cells were enriched using FACS. Blood was drawn into EDTA tubes, processed within 24 hours, and PBMCs were isolated by density gradient centrifugation. PBMCs destined for TCR sequencing were cryopreserved in liquid nitrogen and later thawed in a 37 °C water bath. The sorted or isolated CD4+, CD8+ and CD8+ TEMRA cells had a purity of 90% or higher. V lost 3 bases and J lost 0 bases; the stretch between them is 12 bases long. The germline V gene (reference sequence) provides CDR1 DFQATT and CDR2 SNEGSKA. Counted from cysteine to phenylalanine, this CDR3 has 14 amino acids. Solely the CDR3 DNA is kept, with 42 bases framed from the first base.

This record belongs to a study of CD8 T cells in Susac syndrome (dated by TCRdb to the late 2010s). Background on the whole study: Among the Susac syndrome patients who were sequenced, clinically active disease was present in five or six and clinical remission was observed in roughly eight. Whether CD8+ T cell activation and differentiation in Susac syndrome was antigen driven was tested using repertoire sequencing. At the time of blood withdrawal, Susac syndrome patients were either therapy-naive, taking corticosteroids (with some also receiving IVIg), or on IVIg alone. Broader findings and caveats from the paper: In patients with Susac syndrome, the CD4+ T cell repertoire showed no detectable clonal expansion. The number of individuals in the TCR sequencing and HLA analysis was acknowledged as relatively small.

This clonotype was obtained from a human donor with Susac syndrome. The chain is encoded by TRBV20-1 joined to TRBJ2-7; TRBD1 is possibly the D segment (6 matching bases). The specimen sequenced was CD4+ T cells from PBMCs. The DNA is TGCAGTGCTAGGGACAGACCCTCCTCCTACGAGCAGTACTTC. Protein translation: CSARDRPSSYEQYF.